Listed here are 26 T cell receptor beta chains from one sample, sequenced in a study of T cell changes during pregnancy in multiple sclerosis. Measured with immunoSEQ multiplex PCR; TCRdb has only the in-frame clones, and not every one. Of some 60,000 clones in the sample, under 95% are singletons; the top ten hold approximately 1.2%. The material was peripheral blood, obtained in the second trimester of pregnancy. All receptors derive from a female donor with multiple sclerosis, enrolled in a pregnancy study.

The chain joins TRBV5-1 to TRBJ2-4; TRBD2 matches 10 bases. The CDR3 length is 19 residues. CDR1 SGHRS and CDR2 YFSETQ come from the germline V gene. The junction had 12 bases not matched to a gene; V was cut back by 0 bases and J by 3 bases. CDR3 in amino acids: CASSLVRTSGKGGKNIQYF. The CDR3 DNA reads TGCGCCAGCAGCTTGGTTAGGACTAGCGGAAAGGGGGGCAAAAACATTCAGTACTTC. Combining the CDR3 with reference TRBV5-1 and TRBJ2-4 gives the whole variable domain KAGVTQTPRYLIKTRGQQVTLSCSPISGHRSVSWYQQTPGQGLQFLFEYFSETQRNKGNFPGRFSGRQFSNSRSEMNVSTLELGDSALYLCASSLVRTSGKGGKNIQYFGAGTRLSVL.

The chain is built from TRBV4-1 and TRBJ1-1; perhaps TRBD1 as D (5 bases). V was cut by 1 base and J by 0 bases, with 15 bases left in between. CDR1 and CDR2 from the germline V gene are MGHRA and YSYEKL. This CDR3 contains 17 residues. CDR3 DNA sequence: TGCGCCAGCAGCCAAGGGATGTTCAGGGAGGTGAACACTGAAGCTTTCTTT. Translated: CASSQGMFREVNTEAFF.

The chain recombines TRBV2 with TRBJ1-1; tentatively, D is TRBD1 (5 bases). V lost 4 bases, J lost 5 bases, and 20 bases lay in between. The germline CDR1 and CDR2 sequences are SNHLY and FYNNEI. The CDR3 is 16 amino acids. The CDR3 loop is CASSVGYRGGQTEAFF. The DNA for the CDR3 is TGTGCCAGCAGTGTGGGATATCGGGGGGGTCAGACTGAAGCTTTCTTT.

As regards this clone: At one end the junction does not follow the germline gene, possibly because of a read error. The CDR3 DNA reads as TGTGCCGGAGGACAGGGCGTCTTC. Translating it yields CAGGQGVF. The chain links TRBV30 to TRBJ1-2; 8 bases are a match to TRBD1. The CDR3 loop spans 8 amino acids. Germline CDR1 and CDR2: GTSNPN and SVGIG (reference sequence).

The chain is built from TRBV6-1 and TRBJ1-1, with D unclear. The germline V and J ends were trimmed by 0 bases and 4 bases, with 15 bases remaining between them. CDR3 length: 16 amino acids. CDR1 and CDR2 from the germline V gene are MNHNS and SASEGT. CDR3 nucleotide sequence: TGTGCCAGCAGTGAAGCGGTGTTCTTGTCTACCACTGAAGCTTTCTTT. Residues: CASSEAVFLSTTEAFF.

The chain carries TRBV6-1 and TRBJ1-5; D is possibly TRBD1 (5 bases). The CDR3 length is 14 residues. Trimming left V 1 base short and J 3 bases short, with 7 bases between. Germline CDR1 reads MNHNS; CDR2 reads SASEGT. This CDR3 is CASSEDRINQPQHF. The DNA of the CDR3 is TGTGCCAGCAGTGAAGACAGGATCAATCAGCCCCAGCATTTT.

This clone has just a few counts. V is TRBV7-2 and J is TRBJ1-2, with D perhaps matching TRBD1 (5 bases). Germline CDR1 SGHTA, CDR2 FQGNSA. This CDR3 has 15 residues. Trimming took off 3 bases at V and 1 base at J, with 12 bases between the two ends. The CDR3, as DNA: TGTGCCAGCAGCTTCACAGACAGCCTTAACTATGGCTACACCTTC. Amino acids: CASSFTDSLNYGYTF.

CDR3 region: CASADRGRREKLFF. The CDR3 region has the DNA TGTGCCAGCGCGGACAGGGGGAGGCGGGAAAAACTGTTTTTT. The chain combines TRBV19 with TRBJ1-4; the match to TRBD1 covers 10 bases. Germline CDR1 LNHDA, CDR2 SQIVND (reference sequence). This CDR3 spans 14 amino acids. The V segment lost 9 bases and the J segment 8 bases; nucleotides outside the gene matches: 9.

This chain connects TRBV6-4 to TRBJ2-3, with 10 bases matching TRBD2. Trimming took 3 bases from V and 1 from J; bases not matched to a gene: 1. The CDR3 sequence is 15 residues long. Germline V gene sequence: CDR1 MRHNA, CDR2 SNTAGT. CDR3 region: CASSDTSGGTDTQYF. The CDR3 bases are TGTGCCAGCAGTGATACTAGCGGGGGCACAGATACGCAGTATTTT.

The CDR3 loop is CAGLIRDRLYGYTF. Here the CDR3 DNA reads TGTGCCGGTCTTATCCGGGACAGGTTATATGGCTACACCTTC. The V gene is TRBV2, the J gene TRBJ1-2; the match to TRBD1 covers 8 bases. The junction had 13 bases not matched to a gene; V was cut back by 11 bases and J by 5 bases. The germline V gene has CDR1 SNHLY and CDR2 FYNNEI. CDR3 length: 14 residues.

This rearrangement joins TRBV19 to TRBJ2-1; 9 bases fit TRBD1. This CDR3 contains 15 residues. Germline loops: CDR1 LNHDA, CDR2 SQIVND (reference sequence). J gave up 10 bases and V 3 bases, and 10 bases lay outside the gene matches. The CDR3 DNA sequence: TGTGCCAGTAGTATGAGGGACAGGGCATCGGGGGAGCAGTTCTTC. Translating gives CASSMRDRASGEQFF. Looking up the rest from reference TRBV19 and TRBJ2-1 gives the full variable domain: DGGITQSPKYLFRKEGQNVTLSCEQNLNHDAMYWYRQDPGQGLRLIYYSQIVNDFQKGDIAEGYSVSREKKESFPLTVTSAQKNPTAFYLCASSMRDRASGEQFFGPGTRLTVL.

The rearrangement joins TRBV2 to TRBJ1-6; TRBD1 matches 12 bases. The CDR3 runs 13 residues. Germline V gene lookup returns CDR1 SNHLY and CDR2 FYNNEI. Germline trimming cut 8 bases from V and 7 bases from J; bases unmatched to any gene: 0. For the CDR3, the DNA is TGTGCCAGCGGGACAGGGGGCAATTCACCCCTCCACTTT. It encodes CASGTGGNSPLHF.

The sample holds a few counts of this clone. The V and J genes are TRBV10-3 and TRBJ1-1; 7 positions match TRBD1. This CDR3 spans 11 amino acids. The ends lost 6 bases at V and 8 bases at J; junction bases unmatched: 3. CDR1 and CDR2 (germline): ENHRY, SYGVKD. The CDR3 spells CAIRKQGEAFF. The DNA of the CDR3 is TGTGCCATCAGGAAACAGGGGGAAGCTTTCTTT.

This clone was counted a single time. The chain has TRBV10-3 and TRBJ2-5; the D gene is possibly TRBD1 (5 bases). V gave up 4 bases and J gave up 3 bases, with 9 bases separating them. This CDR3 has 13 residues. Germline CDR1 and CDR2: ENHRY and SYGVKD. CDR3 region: CAISVQGKETQYF. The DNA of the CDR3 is TGTGCCATCAGTGTCCAGGGCAAAGAGACCCAGTACTTC.

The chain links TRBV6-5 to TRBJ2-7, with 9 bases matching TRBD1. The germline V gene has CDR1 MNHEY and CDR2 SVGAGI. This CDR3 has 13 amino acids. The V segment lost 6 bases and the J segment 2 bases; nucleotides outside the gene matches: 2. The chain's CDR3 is CASRNRGPYEQYF. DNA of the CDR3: TGTGCCAGCAGGAACAGGGGGCCCTACGAGCAGTACTTC.

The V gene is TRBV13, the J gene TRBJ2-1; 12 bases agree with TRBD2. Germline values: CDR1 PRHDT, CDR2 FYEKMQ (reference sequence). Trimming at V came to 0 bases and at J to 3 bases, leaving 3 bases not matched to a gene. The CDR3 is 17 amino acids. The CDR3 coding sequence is TGTGCCAGCAGCTTAGGGGGGGGACTAGCGGGCTACAATGAGCAGTTCTTC. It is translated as CASSLGGGLAGYNEQFF.

CDR3 DNA sequence: TGTGCCAGCAGCCTCGGGGGGGGCTTTTTCACAGATACGCAGTATTTT. This sequence encodes CASSLGGGFFTDTQYF. The rearrangement links TRBV5-5 to TRBJ2-3; 8 bases agree with TRBD2. The CDR3 is 16 residues long. J lost 2 bases, V lost 4 bases, and 9 bases had no gene match. Germline V gene sequence: CDR1 SGHKS, CDR2 YYEKEE (reference sequence).

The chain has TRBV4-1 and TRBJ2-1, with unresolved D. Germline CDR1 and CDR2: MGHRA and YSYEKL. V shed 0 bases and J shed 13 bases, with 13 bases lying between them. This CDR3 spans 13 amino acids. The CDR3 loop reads CASSQDKDSGQFF. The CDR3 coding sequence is TGCGCCAGCAGCCAAGATAAAGACTCCGGCCAGTTCTTC.

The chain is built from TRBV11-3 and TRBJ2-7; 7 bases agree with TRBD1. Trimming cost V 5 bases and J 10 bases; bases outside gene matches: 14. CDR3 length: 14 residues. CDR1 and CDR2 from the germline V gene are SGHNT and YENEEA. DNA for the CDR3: TGTGCCAGCAGCGGGACCGGCAGGGGGTCTAAACAGTACTTC. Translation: CASSGTGRGSKQYF.

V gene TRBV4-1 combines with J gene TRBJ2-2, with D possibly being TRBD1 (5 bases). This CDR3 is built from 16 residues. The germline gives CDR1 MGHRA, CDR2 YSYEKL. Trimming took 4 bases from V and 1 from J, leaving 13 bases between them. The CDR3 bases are TGCGCCAGCAGCCTGTTTGTGGGGCGGAACACCGGGGAGCTGTTTTTT. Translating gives CASSLFVGRNTGELFF.

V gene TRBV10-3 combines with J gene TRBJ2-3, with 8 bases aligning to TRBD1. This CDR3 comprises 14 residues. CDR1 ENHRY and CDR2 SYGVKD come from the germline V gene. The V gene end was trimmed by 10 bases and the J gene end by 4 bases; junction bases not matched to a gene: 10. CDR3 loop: CATQTGARADTQYF. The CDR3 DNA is TGTGCCACCCAGACAGGGGCGAGAGCAGATACGCAGTATTTT.

The CDR3 here is CASSSPDRGNTIYF. Here the CDR3 DNA reads TGTGCCAGCAGCTCGCCGGACAGGGGAAACACCATATATTTT. The rearrangement uses TRBV5-4 and TRBJ1-3, with 7 bases fitting TRBD1. Germline CDR1 reads SGHNT; CDR2 reads YYREEE (reference sequence). The V segment lost 3 bases and the J segment 4 bases; nucleotides outside the gene matches: 4. This CDR3 has 14 residues.

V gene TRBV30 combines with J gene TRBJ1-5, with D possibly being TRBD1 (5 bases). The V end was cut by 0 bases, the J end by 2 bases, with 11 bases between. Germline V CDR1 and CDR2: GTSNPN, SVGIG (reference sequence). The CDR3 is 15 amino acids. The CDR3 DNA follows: TGTGCCTGGAGTGTACGTGGCAGGGGCAATCAGCCCCAGCATTTT. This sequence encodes CAWSVRGRGNQPQHF.

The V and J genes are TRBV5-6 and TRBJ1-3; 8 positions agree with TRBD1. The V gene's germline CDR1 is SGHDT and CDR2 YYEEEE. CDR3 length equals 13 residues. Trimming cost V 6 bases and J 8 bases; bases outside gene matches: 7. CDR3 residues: CASNDRGPDTIYF. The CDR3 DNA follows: TGTGCCAGCAATGACAGGGGCCCGGACACCATATATTTT.

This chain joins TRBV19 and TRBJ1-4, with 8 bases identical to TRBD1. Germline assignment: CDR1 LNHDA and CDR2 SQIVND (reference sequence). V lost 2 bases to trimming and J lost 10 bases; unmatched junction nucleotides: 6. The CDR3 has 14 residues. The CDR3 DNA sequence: TGTGCCAGTAGTATACCCAGACAGGGGACAAAACTGTTTTTT. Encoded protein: CASSIPRQGTKLFF.

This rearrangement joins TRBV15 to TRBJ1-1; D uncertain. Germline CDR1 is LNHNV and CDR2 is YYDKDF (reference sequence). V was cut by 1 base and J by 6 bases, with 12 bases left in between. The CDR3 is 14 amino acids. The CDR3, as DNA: TGTGCCACCAGCAGAGGCGGCAGCTTCTCTGAAGCTTTCTTT. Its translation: CATSRGGSFSEAFF.